Sequencing of this T cell receptor beta chain was carried out in a study of cytomegalovirus exposure and HLA in healthy donors. The CDR3 length is 15 residues. The germline V gene has CDR1 SGHRS and CDR2 YFSETQ. V lost 4 bases and J 0 bases, leaving 13 bases between the germline ends. The PCR employed 60 Vbeta primers together with 13 Jbeta primers. Profiled with immunoSEQ multiplex PCR; TCRdb holds only in-frame clones, not every one. The sample holds some 93,000 clones, 82% seen once. Broader study findings: A list of 150 to 200 TCR beta chains associated with cytomegalovirus was given.

In the case of this clone: The antigen is not known.

The sample consisted of PBMCs. V usage is TRBV5-1 and J usage is TRBJ1-1; weak D call: TRBD1 (5 bases). The sequence was collected from a man aged 45-60 years in good health and CMV-seronegative. The CDR3 bases are TGCGCCAGCAGCCCGGGGGGGTTTATGAACACTGAAGCTTTCTTT. It translates to CASSPGGFMNTEAFF.